This entry is about one T cell receptor (beta chain). What it binds is not known. This entry comes from a study of long-term antiretroviral therapy in people with HIV. Study findings and constraints: In the period from the mid-2000s to the late 2010s, blood was collected, possibly under older ART regimens.

Version v3.0 of the immunoSEQ assay ran at survey level. Sequencing was directed toward about 35,000-50,000 T-cell genomes in each sample. TCRdb keeps only in-frame clones here, not all; method: immunoSEQ multiplex PCR. Here the sample spans roughly 50,000 clones, approximately 79% being singletons. The CDR3 is 16 amino acids. The V segment lost 0 bases and the J segment 1 base; nucleotides outside the gene matches: 7. Germline CDR1 and CDR2: SGHRS and YFSETQ. The sequence derives from a woman between 18 and 29 years old with HIV. V usage is TRBV5-1 and J usage is TRBJ2-7, with 7 positions matching TRBD2. The starting material was unsorted PBMCs, obtained 0.8 years after starting antiretroviral therapy. The chain's CDR3 is CASSLEGGSRSYEQYF. The CDR3 nucleotides are TGCGCCAGCAGCTTGGAGGGCGGGAGTCGATCCTACGAGCAGTACTTC.